This T cell receptor (beta chain) was identified during a study of blood T cells in healthy people across ages. Study results and caveats: Diversity figures derived from one million T cells were judged to underestimate the true value. It was the long-lived donors that had more naive CD4+ cells and higher diversity than aged donors.

This clonotype was observed a few times. Its antigen is unidentified. This CDR3 has 11 amino acids. V was cut by 2 bases and J by 8 bases, with 4 bases left in between. Germline V gives CDR1 MNHEY, CDR2 SVGAGI. A sample-barcoded 5' primer and a J-beta primer mix were used in a second PCR of about 6 to 11 cycles. TCRdb itself ran the 5' RACE reads through MiXCR, one entry per CDR3 protein. The data contain about 1 million distinct CDR3 sequences, 35% to 55% of them seen just once; the ten biggest clones take up 15% to 20%. This clonotype was obtained from a woman aged 55-70 years in good health. This chain connects TRBV6-5 to TRBJ2-1, with no clear D. The sample comprised blood. CDR3 nucleotide sequence: TGTGCCAGCAGTTACGCCGATGAGCAGTTCTTC. Residues: CASSYADEQFF.